This T cell receptor beta chain comes out of a study of T-cell reconstitution after alpha-beta-depleted transplantation in children. The ends lost 6 bases at V and 3 bases at J; junction bases unmatched: 8. Germline assignment: CDR1 MNHNS and CDR2 SASEGT. This CDR3 spans 15 amino acids. Construction of the TCRbeta library involved unique molecular identifiers. TCRdb re-called the PCR reads through MiXCR, storing one row per CDR3 protein. The repertoire holds about 200,000 distinct CDR3 sequences, with approximately 6% as singletons. This clonotype has ten or more counts. This rearrangement joins TRBV6-1 to TRBJ2-1; 7 nucleotides align to TRBD1. This sequence originates from a girl under three years old with combined immunodeficiency, due to receive a stem cell transplant. The sequencing used PBMCs, collected before TCRalphabeta/CD19-depleted stem cell transplant. The chain's CDR3 is CASSLDRVGYNEQFF. The CDR3 DNA sequence: TGTGCCAGCAGCCTCGACAGGGTTGGCTACAATGAGCAGTTCTTC.